One sample yielded the 14 T cell receptor beta chains listed below, sequenced in a study of blood T cell repertoires in COVID-19. Generated by immunoSEQ multiplex PCR, the TCRdb table keeps only in-frame clones and is missing some. Among some 250,000 clones listed, almost 85% were seen once. Specimen: PBMCs or T cells enriched from blood (not recorded which). These receptors were taken from a man between 40 and 49 years old who had recovered from COVID-19.

V and J are TRBV6-2 or TRBV6-3 and TRBJ2-6; D might be TRBD2 (5 bases). The CDR3 length is 20 residues. V gave up 0 bases and J gave up 0 bases, with 18 bases separating them. Germline V gene lookup returns CDR1 MNHEY and CDR2 SVGEGT. The CDR3 DNA reads as TGTGCCAGCAGTTACTCGAACTCGGGAAGTCGACGCTCTGGGGCCAACGTCCTGACTTTC. Translating it yields CASSYSNSGSRRSGANVLTF.

The V call is TRBV4-2, the J call TRBJ2-1, with a weak D call TRBD2 (6 bases). The ends were cut back, 0 bases at V and 1 base at J, with 16 bases in the middle. Germline V CDR1 and CDR2: LGHNA, YNFKEQ. CDR3 length: 18 amino acids. As DNA, the CDR3 is TGTGCCAGCAGCCAAGAACCCTGGTGGAGGGAGTCCTACAATGAGCAGTTCTTC. Protein product: CASSQEPWWRESYNEQFF.

This chain joins TRBV12-3 or TRBV12-4 and TRBJ1-2; 8 bases agree with TRBD1. Unmatched junction bases numbered 1, after V lost 6 bases and J lost 1 base. This CDR3 region has 13 residues. As DNA, the CDR3 is TGTGCCAGCAGCGGACAGGGTAACTATGGCTACACCTTC. It translates to CASSGQGNYGYTF.

As to this clone: Germline is not matched at one junction end, which may reflect a read error. V gene TRBV10-3 combines with J gene TRBJ2-7, with TRBD1 matching 10 bases. Germline CDR1 reads ENHRY; CDR2 reads SYGVKD. The CDR3 contains 12 residues. The CDR3 reads CAISRDRGLLHF. The CDR3, as DNA: TGTGCCATCAGCCGGGACAGGGGATTGCTGCACTTC.

J is TRBJ1-2 and V is TRBV11-2; no reliable D call. There are 16 residues in the CDR3. CDR1 and CDR2 (germline): SGHAT, FQNNGV. The V end lost 2 bases, the J end lost 6 bases, and 19 bases lay between the germline ends. As DNA, the CDR3 is TGTGCCAGCAGCTTAATGGGAGGAAGAGGCGGCGATGGCTACACCTTC. Translating it yields CASSLMGGRGGDGYTF.

The V and J genes are TRBV21-1 and TRBJ1-5; TRBD1 is taken as the D call from the table, unchecked against the DNA. TRBV21-1 is a pseudogene locus. This CDR3 comprises 14 residues. The CDR3 loop is CASKEGQDNQPQHF. CDR3 nucleotides: TGTGCCAGCAAGGAGGGACAGGACAATCAGCCCCAGCATTTT.

The sample holds many counts of this clone. This sequence joins TRBV19 and TRBJ1-1; D is unclear. The germline V gene encodes CDR1 LNHDA and CDR2 SQIVND (reference sequence). This CDR3 spans 16 amino acids. V was trimmed by 1 base and J by 3 bases, leaving 15 bases between them. DNA of the CDR3: TGTGCCAGTAGTATAGGAGCACAAAGAGGGCACACTGAAGCTTTCTTT. As protein: CASSIGAQRGHTEAFF.

V and J are TRBV5-1 and TRBJ1-6; 10 bases agree with TRBD1. The germline V gene encodes CDR1 SGHRS and CDR2 YFSETQ. CDR3 size: 15 residues. V shed 4 bases and J 8 bases; nucleotides not matched to a gene: 6. As DNA, the CDR3 is TGCGCCAGCAGCCTGGGTGGGACAGGGGATTCACCCCTCCACTTT. Translating gives CASSLGGTGDSPLHF. Looking up the rest from reference TRBV5-1 and TRBJ1-6 gives the full variable domain: KAGVTQTPRYLIKTRGQQVTLSCSPISGHRSVSWYQQTPGQGLQFLFEYFSETQRNKGNFPGRFSGRQFSNSRSEMNVSTLELGDSALYLCASSLGGTGDSPLHFGNGTRLTVT.

This clone was seen a single time. The chain joins TRBV5-8 to TRBJ2-5, with a tentative D call TRBD1 (6 bases). The germline CDR1 and CDR2 sequences are SGHTS and YDEGEE. This CDR3 comprises 13 residues. Trimming pared 0 bases from V and 8 bases from J, leaving 11 bases between. In DNA, the CDR3 is TGTGCCAGCAGCTTGGCTTCAGGGGTCACCCAGTACTTC. Its protein is CASSLASGVTQYF.

V gene TRBV6-5 combines with J gene TRBJ1-4, with unresolved D. CDR1 and CDR2 (germline): MNHEY, SVGAGI. The CDR3 is made up of 13 amino acids. Trimming cost V 8 bases and J 8 bases, with 15 bases left between them. CDR3 DNA sequence: TGTGCCAGCGGGAAGAGGGAGAGCGAAAAACTGTTTTTT. Translation gives CASGKRESEKLFF.

The rearrangement links TRBV2 to TRBJ1-6; TRBD1 might be the D (5 bases). Trimming pared 8 bases from V and 9 bases from J, leaving 20 bases between. The V gene's germline CDR1 is SNHLY and CDR2 FYNNEI. This CDR3 region has 15 residues. CDR3 sequence: CASPDLGGEASPLHF. CDR3 DNA: TGTGCCAGCCCCGATCTGGGGGGGGAGGCTTCACCCCTCCACTTT.

This chain links TRBV24-1 with TRBJ2-2, with D possibly TRBD2 on 5 matching bases. CDR3 length: 15 amino acids. The V end was cut by 6 bases, the J end by 1 base, with 11 bases between. CDR1 is KGHDR and CDR2 is SFDVKD in the germline V gene. CDR3 in amino acids: CATSLPGLNTGELFF. The DNA of the CDR3 is TGTGCCACCAGTCTCCCCGGACTGAACACCGGGGAGCTGTTTTTT.

The chain combines TRBV28 with TRBJ2-5, with 7 bases fitting TRBD1. There are 15 residues in the CDR3. Germline CDR1 MDHEN, CDR2 SYDVKM. V was pared by 5 bases and J by 6 bases, with 12 bases of the junction left unmatched. In nucleotides, the CDR3 is TGTGCCAGCAGTCCGTCGACAGGGCACGGACAGACCCAGTACTTC. It yields the protein CASSPSTGHGQTQYF.

The chain recombines TRBV6-5 with TRBJ2-3, with TRBD2 as a possible D gene (5 bases). This CDR3 region has 13 residues. Trimming took 9 bases from V and 5 from J, leaving 15 bases between them. The germline gives CDR1 MNHEY, CDR2 SVGAGI. The CDR3 DNA follows: TGTGCCAGTTTTCAGTCCCGGGGAGATACGCAGTATTTT. Its protein is CASFQSRGDTQYF.